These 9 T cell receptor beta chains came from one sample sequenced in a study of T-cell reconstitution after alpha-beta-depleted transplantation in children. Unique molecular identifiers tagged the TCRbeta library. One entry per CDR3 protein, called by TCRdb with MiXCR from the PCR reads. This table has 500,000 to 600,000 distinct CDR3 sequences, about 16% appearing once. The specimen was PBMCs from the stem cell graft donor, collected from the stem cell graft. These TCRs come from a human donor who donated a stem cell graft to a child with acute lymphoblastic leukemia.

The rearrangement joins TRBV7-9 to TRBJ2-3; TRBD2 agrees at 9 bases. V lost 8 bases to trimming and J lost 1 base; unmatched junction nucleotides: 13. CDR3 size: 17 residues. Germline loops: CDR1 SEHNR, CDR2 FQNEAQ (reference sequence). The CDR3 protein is CASGPGLAQHGTDTQYF. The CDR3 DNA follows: TGTGCCAGCGGGCCGGGACTAGCTCAACACGGCACAGATACGCAGTATTTT.

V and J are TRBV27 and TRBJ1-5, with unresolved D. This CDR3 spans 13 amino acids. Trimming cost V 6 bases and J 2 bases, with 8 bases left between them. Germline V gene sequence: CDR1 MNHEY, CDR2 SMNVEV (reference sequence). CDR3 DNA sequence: TGTGCCAGCAGGGAGGTGGGCAATCAGCCCCAGCATTTT. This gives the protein CASREVGNQPQHF.

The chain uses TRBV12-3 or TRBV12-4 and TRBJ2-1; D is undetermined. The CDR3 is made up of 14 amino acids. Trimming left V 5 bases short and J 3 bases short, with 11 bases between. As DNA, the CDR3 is TGTGCCAGCAGTAGCTGGCTTCACTACAATGAGCAGTTCTTC. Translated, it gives CASSSWLHYNEQFF.

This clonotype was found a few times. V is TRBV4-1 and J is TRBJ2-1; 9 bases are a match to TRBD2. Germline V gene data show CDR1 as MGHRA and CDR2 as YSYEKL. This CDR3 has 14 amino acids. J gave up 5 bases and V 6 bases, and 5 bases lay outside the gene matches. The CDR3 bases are TGCGCCAGCAGGTCCCTAGCGGGGAACAATGAGCAGTTCTTC. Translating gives CASRSLAGNNEQFF.

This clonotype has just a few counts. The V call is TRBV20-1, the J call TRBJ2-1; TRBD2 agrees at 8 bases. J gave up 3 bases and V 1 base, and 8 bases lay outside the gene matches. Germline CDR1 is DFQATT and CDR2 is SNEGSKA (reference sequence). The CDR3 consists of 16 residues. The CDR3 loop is CSARGTSSKLYNEQFF. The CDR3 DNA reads TGCAGTGCTAGAGGGACTAGCTCTAAACTCTACAATGAGCAGTTCTTC.

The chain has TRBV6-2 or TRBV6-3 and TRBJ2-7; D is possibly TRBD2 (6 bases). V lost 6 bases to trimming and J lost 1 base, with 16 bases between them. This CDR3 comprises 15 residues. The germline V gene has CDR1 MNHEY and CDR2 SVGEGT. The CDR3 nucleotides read TGTGCCAGCAGCGGGAGAGGCACACCTTCCTACGAGCAGTACTTC. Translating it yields CASSGRGTPSYEQYF.

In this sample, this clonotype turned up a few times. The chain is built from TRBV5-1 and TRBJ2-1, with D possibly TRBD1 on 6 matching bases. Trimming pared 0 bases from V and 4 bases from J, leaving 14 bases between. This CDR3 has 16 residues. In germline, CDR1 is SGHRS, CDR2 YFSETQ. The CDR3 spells CASSLEGESLYNEQFF. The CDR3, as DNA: TGCGCCAGCAGCTTGGAGGGGGAGTCGTTATACAATGAGCAGTTCTTC.

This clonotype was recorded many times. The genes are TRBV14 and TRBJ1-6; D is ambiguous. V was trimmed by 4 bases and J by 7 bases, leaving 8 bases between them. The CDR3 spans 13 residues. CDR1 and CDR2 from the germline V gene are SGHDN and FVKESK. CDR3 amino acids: CASSPSGNSPLHF. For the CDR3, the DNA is TGTGCCAGCAGCCCGTCAGGAAATTCACCCCTCCACTTT.

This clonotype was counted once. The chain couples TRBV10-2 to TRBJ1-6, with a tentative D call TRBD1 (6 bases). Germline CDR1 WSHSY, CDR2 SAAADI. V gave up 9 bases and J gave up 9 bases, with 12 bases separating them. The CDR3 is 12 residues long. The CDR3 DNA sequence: TGCGCCAGTGACAGGAGACGTTCACCCCTCCACTTT. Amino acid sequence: CASDRRRSPLHF.